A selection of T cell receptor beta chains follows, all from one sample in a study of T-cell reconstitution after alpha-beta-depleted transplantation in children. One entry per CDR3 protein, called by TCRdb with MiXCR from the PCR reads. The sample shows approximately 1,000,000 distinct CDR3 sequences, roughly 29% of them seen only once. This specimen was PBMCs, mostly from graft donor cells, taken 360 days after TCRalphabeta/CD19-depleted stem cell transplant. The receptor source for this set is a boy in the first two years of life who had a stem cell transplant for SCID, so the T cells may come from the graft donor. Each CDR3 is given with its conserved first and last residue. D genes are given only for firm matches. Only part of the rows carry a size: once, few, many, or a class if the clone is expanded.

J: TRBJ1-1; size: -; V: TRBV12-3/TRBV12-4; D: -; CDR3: CASSLGFAKLMNTEAFF; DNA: TGTGCCAGCAGTTTGGGATTCGCAAAGCTCATGAACACTGAAGCTTTCTTT
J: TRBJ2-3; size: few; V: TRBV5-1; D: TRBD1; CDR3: CASSTGQLTDTQYF; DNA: TGCGCCAGCAGCACGGGACAGCTAACAGATACGCAGTATTTT
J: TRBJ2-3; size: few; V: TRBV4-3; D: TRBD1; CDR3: CASSGRQGAGTDTQYF; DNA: TGCGCCAGCAGCGGCCGTCAGGGGGCCGGCACAGATACGCAGTATTTT
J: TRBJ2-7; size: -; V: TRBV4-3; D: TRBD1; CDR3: CASSQANQQGHEQYF; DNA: TGCGCCAGCAGCCAGGCCAATCAACAGGGGCACGAGCAGTACTTC
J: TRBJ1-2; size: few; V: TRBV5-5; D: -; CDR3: CASSLWVAANYGYTF; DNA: TGTGCCAGCAGCTTGTGGGTTGCAGCTAACTATGGCTACACCTTC
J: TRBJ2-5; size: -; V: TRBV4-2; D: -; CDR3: CASSQALGGPGTHGETQYF; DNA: TGTGCCAGCAGCCAAGCCCTCGGGGGGCCAGGCACACACGGAGAGACCCAGTACTTC
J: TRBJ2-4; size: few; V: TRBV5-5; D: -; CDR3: CASSLDRQLAKNIQYF; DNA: TGTGCCAGCAGCTTGGATCGGCAGCTAGCCAAAAACATTCAGTACTTC
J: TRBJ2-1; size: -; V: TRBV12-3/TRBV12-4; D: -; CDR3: CASSGGGRGTHNEQFF; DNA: TGTGCCAGCAGCGGGGGTGGCAGGGGCACCCACAATGAGCAGTTCTTC
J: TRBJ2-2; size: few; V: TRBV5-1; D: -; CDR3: CASSLVGARNTGELFF; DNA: TGCGCCAGCAGCTTGGTCGGGGCCAGGAACACCGGGGAGCTGTTTTTT
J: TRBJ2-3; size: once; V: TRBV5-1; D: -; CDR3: CASSLEEVSTDTQYF; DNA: TGCGCCAGCAGCTTGGAAGAGGTCAGCACAGATACGCAGTATTTT
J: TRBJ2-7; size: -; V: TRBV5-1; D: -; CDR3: CASSTQGSHEQYF; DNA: TGCGCCAGCAGCACGCAGGGGTCCCACGAGCAGTACTTC
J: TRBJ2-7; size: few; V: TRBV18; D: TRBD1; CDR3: CASSPPPSQGADEQYF; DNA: TGTGCCAGCTCACCACCTCCTAGTCAGGGGGCGGACGAGCAGTACTTC
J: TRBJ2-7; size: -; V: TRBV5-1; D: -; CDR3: CASREGVSYEQYF; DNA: TGCGCCAGCAGGGAGGGGGTCTCCTACGAGCAGTACTTC
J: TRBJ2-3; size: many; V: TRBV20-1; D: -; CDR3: CSARDTFDRVRGDTQYF; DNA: TGCAGTGCTAGAGATACGTTTGACAGAGTTCGTGGAGATACGCAGTATTTT
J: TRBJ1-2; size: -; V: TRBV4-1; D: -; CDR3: CASSQLTPSNYGYTF; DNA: TGCGCCAGCAGCCAATTGACACCCTCTAACTATGGCTACACCTTC
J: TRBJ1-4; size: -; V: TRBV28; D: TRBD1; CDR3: CASTLDRVSGKLFF; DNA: TGTGCCAGCACTCTCGACAGGGTATCGGGAAAACTGTTTTTT
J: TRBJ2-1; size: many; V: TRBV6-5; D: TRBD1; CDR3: CASSRQGREYNEQFF; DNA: TGTGCCAGCAGCCGACAGGGTCGGGAATACAATGAGCAGTTCTTC
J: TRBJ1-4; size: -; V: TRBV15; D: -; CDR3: CATSRDLWGVDEKLFF; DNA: TGTGCCACCAGCAGAGATTTATGGGGTGTCGATGAAAAACTGTTTTTT
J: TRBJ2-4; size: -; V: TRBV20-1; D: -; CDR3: CSANEDMVKNIQYF; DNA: TGCAGTGCCAACGAGGACATGGTCAAAAACATTCAGTACTTC
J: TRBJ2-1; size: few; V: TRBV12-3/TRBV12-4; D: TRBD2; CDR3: CASMRAGGLMNEQFF; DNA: TGTGCCAGCATGCGAGCGGGGGGGCTTATGAATGAGCAGTTCTTC
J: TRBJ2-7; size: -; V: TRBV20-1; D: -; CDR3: CSAAGDAGYYEQYF; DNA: TGCAGTGCCGCCGGGGACGCGGGATACTACGAGCAGTACTTC
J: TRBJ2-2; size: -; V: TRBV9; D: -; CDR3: CASSLRGGGPNTGELFF; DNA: TGTGCCAGCAGCCTCAGAGGGGGAGGCCCGAACACCGGGGAGCTGTTTTTT
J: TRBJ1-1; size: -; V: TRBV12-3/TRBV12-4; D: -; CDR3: CASSPGTPLGEAFF; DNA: TGTGCCAGCAGTCCCGGGACTCCGTTAGGCGAGGCTTTCTTT
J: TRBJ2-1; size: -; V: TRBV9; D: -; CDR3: CASSVVSGAVSNEQFF; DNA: TGTGCCAGCAGCGTAGTATCGGGGGCAGTGAGCAATGAGCAGTTCTTC
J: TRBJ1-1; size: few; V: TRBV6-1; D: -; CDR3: CASSQIWGRTEAFF; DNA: TGTGCCAGCAGCCAAATCTGGGGTCGGACTGAAGCTTTCTTT
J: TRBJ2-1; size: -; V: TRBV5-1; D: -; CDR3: CASSSAPYNEQFF; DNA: TGCGCCAGCAGCTCTGCCCCATACAATGAGCAGTTCTTC
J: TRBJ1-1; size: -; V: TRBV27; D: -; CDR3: CASSLTGVQNTEAFF; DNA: TGTGCCAGCAGTCTGACAGGTGTTCAAAACACTGAAGCTTTCTTT
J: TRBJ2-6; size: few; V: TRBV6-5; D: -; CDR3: CASSYRGGANVLTF; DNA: TGTGCCAGCAGTTACAGGGGGGGGGCCAACGTCCTGACTTTC